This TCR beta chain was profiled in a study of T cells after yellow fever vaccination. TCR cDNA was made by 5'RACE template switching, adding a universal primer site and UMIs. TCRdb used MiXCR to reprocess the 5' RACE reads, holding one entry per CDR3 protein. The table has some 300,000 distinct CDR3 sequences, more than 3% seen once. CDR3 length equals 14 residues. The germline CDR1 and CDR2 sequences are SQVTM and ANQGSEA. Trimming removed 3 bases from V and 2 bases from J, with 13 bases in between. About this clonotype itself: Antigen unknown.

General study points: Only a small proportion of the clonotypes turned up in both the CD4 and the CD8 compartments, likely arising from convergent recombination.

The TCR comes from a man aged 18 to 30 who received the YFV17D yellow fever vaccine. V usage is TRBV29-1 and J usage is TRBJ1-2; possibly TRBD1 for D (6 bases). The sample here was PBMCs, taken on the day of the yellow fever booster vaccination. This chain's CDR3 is CSVDRDTVNYGYTF. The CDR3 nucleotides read TGCAGCGTTGATAGGGACACAGTAAACTATGGCTACACCTTC.